These 29 T cell receptor beta chains came from one sample sequenced in a study of blood T cell repertoires in COVID-19. Method: immunoSEQ multiplex PCR; TCRdb's copy keeps in-frame clones and lacks some. This sample carries 55,000 to 65,000 clones, about 83% of them seen once, and the ten largest clones take about 25%. The sequenced sample consisted of peripheral blood. Source of these receptors: a human donor in a cohort sampled during active COVID-19.

V gene TRBV6-5 combines with J gene TRBJ1-4, with 10 bases identical to TRBD1. Germline-derived CDR1 and CDR2 are MNHEY and SVGAGI. This CDR3 is built from 15 residues. V trimming: 7 bases; J trimming: 10 bases; junction bases outside the gene matches: 12. Here the CDR3 reads CASTSDRGRLGKLFF. As DNA, the CDR3 is TGTGCCAGCACCTCCGACAGGGGGCGGTTGGGAAAACTGTTTTTT.

The rearrangement links TRBV7-2 to TRBJ2-3, with 7 bases matching TRBD2. The CDR3 covers 16 residues. The V gene's germline CDR1 is SGHTA and CDR2 FQGNSA. With V trimmed by 0 bases and J by 2 bases, 5 bases remained unmatched. CDR3 residues: CASSLAAGVLTDTQYF. CDR3 bases: TGTGCCAGCAGCTTAGCGGCGGGAGTCCTCACAGATACGCAGTATTTT. Together with reference TRBV7-2 and TRBJ2-3, the CDR3 gives the full variable domain: GAGVSQSPSNKVTEKGKDVELRCDPISGHTALYWYRQSLGQGLEFLIYFQGNSAPDKSGLPSDRFSAERTGGSVSTLTIQRTQQEDSAVYLCASSLAAGVLTDTQYFGPGTRLTVL.

The chain employs TRBV30 and TRBJ1-5; D is unresolved. With 0 bases removed from V and 3 bases from J, the gap between germline ends came to 6 bases. The germline V gene encodes CDR1 GTSNPN and CDR2 SVGIG (reference sequence). This CDR3 has 13 residues. CDR3 nucleotide sequence: TGTGCCTGGAGTGTGAGGGTCAATCAGCCCCAGCATTTT. Translation: CAWSVRVNQPQHF.

V gene TRBV7-9 combines with J gene TRBJ2-5; D gene uncertain. The CDR3 is made up of 14 amino acids. V was trimmed by 5 bases and J by 1 base, leaving 11 bases between them. Germline V gives CDR1 SEHNR, CDR2 FQNEAQ (reference sequence). Written as DNA, the CDR3 is TGTGCCAGCAGCAAAGACCGCAGCCAAGAGACCCAGTACTTC. Its protein product is CASSKDRSQETQYF.

This chain connects TRBV18 to TRBJ1-2; D is uncertain. Germline V gives CDR1 KGHSH, CDR2 LQKENI. The CDR3 loop spans 14 amino acids. The V gene lost 6 bases and the J gene lost 4 bases, with 15 bases spanning the gap. Here the CDR3 reads CASSPGEGSYGYTF. The CDR3 DNA is TGTGCCAGCTCGCCTGGGGAGGGTAGCTATGGCTACACCTTC.

This chain uses TRBV30 with TRBJ2-5, with 7 nucleotides matching TRBD1. This CDR3 region has 13 residues. Per germline, CDR1 GTSNPN and CDR2 SVGIG (reference sequence). V lost 4 bases and J lost 4; bases outside the gene matches: 6. The CDR3 loop reads CAWTRQGRETQYF. CDR3 DNA sequence: TGTGCCTGGACAAGACAGGGACGAGAGACCCAGTACTTC.

The J gene is TRBJ1-2, the V gene TRBV30, with TRBD1 identical over 10 bases. The germline V gene encodes CDR1 GTSNPN and CDR2 SVGIG (reference sequence). This CDR3 is 15 amino acids long. The V and J ends lost 2 bases and 4 bases, in that order; junction bases with no gene match: 7. Here the CDR3 DNA reads TGTGCCTGGAGTCCGGGACAGGGGCGCAGCTATGGCTACACCTTC. It yields the protein CAWSPGQGRSYGYTF.

The gene calls are TRBV11-1 and TRBJ2-3, with 9 nucleotides matching TRBD1. CDR1 and CDR2 (germline): SGHAT, FQDESV (reference sequence). Trimming removed 5 bases from V and 1 base from J; junction bases left unmatched: 4. This CDR3 is 15 amino acids long. The CDR3 reads CASSPTGGGTDTQYF. CDR3 nucleotides: TGTGCCAGCAGCCCTACAGGGGGCGGCACAGATACGCAGTATTTT.

V and J are TRBV4-3 and TRBJ1-2, with D maybe TRBD1 (6 bases). Germline V gene sequence: CDR1 LGHNA, CDR2 YSLEER. The CDR3 totals 14 residues. With 4 bases removed from V and 6 bases from J, the gap between germline ends came to 15 bases. The CDR3 DNA is TGCGCCAGCAGCCCCGAACAGGGTATCAATGGCTACACCTTC. It codes for CASSPEQGINGYTF.

Here the CDR3 reads CATRETGGFGNTIYF. The CDR3 DNA sequence: TGTGCCACCCGCGAGACAGGTGGTTTTGGAAACACCATATATTTT. The chain carries TRBV25-1 and TRBJ1-3; weak D call: TRBD1 (6 bases). The CDR3 loop spans 15 amino acids. Germline V gene sequence: CDR1 MGHDK, CDR2 SYGVNS. V was pared by 10 bases and J by 3 bases, with 19 bases between.

This clone was found once. The chain combines TRBV4-3 with TRBJ2-7; TRBD1 agrees at 7 bases. Germline V gives CDR1 LGHNA, CDR2 YSLEER. The CDR3 totals 15 residues. Trimming removed 1 base from V and 5 bases from J; junction bases left unmatched: 8. The CDR3 coding sequence is TGCGCCAGCAGCCAAGCAGGGGGTAAGGGGAACGAGCAGTACTTC. Protein sequence: CASSQAGGKGNEQYF.

The V and J genes are TRBV5-6 and TRBJ2-1; TRBD2 matches at 7 bases. CDR1 and CDR2 (germline): SGHDT, YYEEEE. Trimming cost V 4 bases and J 2 bases; bases outside gene matches: 6. The CDR3 is 15 amino acids. The CDR3 protein is CASSRGGQPYNEQFF. The CDR3 DNA reads as TGTGCCAGCAGCCGGGGAGGGCAGCCCTACAATGAGCAGTTCTTC. The full variable domain, rest sourced from reference TRBV5-6 and TRBJ2-1, is DAGVTQSPTHLIKTRGQQVTLRCSPKSGHDTVSWYQQALGQGPQFIFQYYEEEERQRGNFPDRFSGHQFPNYSSELNVNALLLGDSALYLCASSRGGQPYNEQFFGPGTRLTVL.

The V and J genes are TRBV3-1 (or the pseudogene TRBV3-2) and TRBJ1-4; D unresolved. In germline, CDR1 is LGHDT, CDR2 YNNKEL (reference sequence). V lost 2 bases and J lost 10, with 11 bases in between. The length of the CDR3 is 13 residues. The CDR3 bases are TGTGCCAGCAGCCAAAGCGGATACGGAAAACTGTTTTTT. It codes for CASSQSGYGKLFF.

V is TRBV15 and J is TRBJ1-4, with TRBD1 as a possible D gene (6 bases). The CDR3 totals 15 residues. Between the trimmed V and J ends, which lost 3 bases and 2 bases, there was a span of 10 bases. From germline, CDR1 is LNHNV and CDR2 YYDKDF (reference sequence). CDR3 amino acids: CATSREDSTNEKLFF. In DNA form, the CDR3 reads TGTGCCACCAGCAGGGAGGACAGTACTAATGAAAAACTGTTTTTT.

This clone has a single count. This chain connects TRBV18 to TRBJ1-3, with TRBD1 matching over 9 bases. This CDR3 comprises 15 residues. Germline V gene sequence: CDR1 KGHSH, CDR2 LQKENI. Trimming removed 3 bases from V and 3 bases from J; junction bases left unmatched: 3. CDR3 sequence reads: CASSPGQGDGNTIYF. The CDR3 bases are TGTGCCAGCTCACCGGGACAGGGCGATGGAAACACCATATATTTT.

CDR3 loop: CASSPNTGTSGGNEQYF. The DNA for the CDR3 is TGCGCCAGCAGCCCGAATACCGGGACTAGCGGGGGCAACGAGCAGTACTTC. This rearrangement joins TRBV4-1 to TRBJ2-7, with TRBD2 identical over 14 bases. The germline V gene has CDR1 MGHRA and CDR2 YSYEKL. The CDR3 is 17 amino acids. V trimming: 4 bases; J trimming: 5 bases; junction bases outside the gene matches: 10.

This clone was seen once. The J gene is TRBJ2-7, the V gene TRBV4-1; D not resolved. From germline, CDR1 is MGHRA and CDR2 YSYEKL. Deletions cut 1 base from V and 1 base from J, with 14 bases between. The length of the CDR3 is 16 residues. Here the CDR3 reads CASSQVLIARSYEQYF. Written as DNA, the CDR3 is TGCGCCAGCAGCCAAGTTCTTATAGCAAGATCCTACGAGCAGTACTTC.

The chain couples TRBV19 to TRBJ1-2; 8 bases line up with TRBD1. Germline CDR1 reads LNHDA; CDR2 reads SQIVND (reference sequence). The CDR3 loop spans 14 amino acids. Losses at the gene ends were 7 bases for V and 0 bases for J; bases not matched to a gene: 4. The CDR3 region is CASTGQGPNYGYTF. In DNA, the CDR3 is TGTGCCAGTACTGGACAGGGCCCTAACTATGGCTACACCTTC. The full variable domain, in which reference TRBV19 and TRBJ1-2 provide the parts outside the CDR3, is DGGITQSPKYLFRKEGQNVTLSCEQNLNHDAMYWYRQDPGQGLRLIYYSQIVNDFQKGDIAEGYSVSREKKESFPLTVTSAQKNPTAFYLCASTGQGPNYGYTFGSGTRLTVV.

This clone was detected only a few times. This rearrangement joins TRBV2 to TRBJ1-5; no reliable D call. The CDR3 runs 14 residues. Germline CDR1 is SNHLY and CDR2 is FYNNEI. The ends were cut back, 2 bases at V and 3 bases at J, with 8 bases in the middle. CDR3 residues: CASSEWEVNQPQHF. The CDR3 DNA is TGTGCCAGCAGTGAATGGGAGGTCAATCAGCCCCAGCATTTT.

J is TRBJ2-1 and V is TRBV10-1; TRBD1 agrees at 8 bases. Germline loops: CDR1 WNHNN, CDR2 SYGVQD (reference sequence). The length of the CDR3 is 13 residues. Trimming cost V 6 bases and J 8 bases; bases outside gene matches: 6. The CDR3 nucleotides read TGCGCCAGCAGCAGGGACAGGTTCGATGAGCAGTTCTTC. It specifies CASSRDRFDEQFF.

The chain combines TRBV28 with TRBJ2-5, with 14 positions matching TRBD2. The germline V gene has CDR1 MDHEN and CDR2 SYDVKM. J lost 5 bases, V lost 4 bases, and 6 bases had no gene match. This CDR3 contains 16 residues. This CDR3 is CASSSTGLAGVETQYF. In nucleotides, the CDR3 is TGTGCCAGCAGTTCTACGGGACTAGCGGGGGTGGAGACCCAGTACTTC.

The chain has TRBV15 and TRBJ1-1, with 10 bases fitting TRBD1. The CDR3 runs to 14 residues. Germline V gives CDR1 LNHNV, CDR2 YYDKDF (reference sequence). After removal of 9 bases from V and 4 bases from J, the junction contained 8 bases not matched to a gene. CDR3: CATATGGSVTEAFF. CDR3 nucleotides: TGTGCCACTGCGACAGGGGGCAGTGTCACTGAAGCTTTCTTT.

The chain combines TRBV18 with TRBJ2-3; D possibly corresponds to TRBD1 (5 bases). Germline V CDR1 and CDR2: KGHSH, LQKENI. Deletions cut 0 bases from V and 9 bases from J, with 13 bases between. This CDR3 has 14 amino acids. CDR3 DNA sequence: TGTGCCAGCTCACCACCGGGGTCCCAGGGAACGCAGTATTTT. Translated, it gives CASSPPGSQGTQYF.

V usage is TRBV28 and J usage is TRBJ2-7, with D possibly matching TRBD1 (6 bases). Germline V gene data show CDR1 as MDHEN and CDR2 as SYDVKM. The CDR3 has 13 amino acids. V lost 3 bases to trimming and J lost 4 bases, with 10 bases between them. CDR3 coding DNA: TGTGCCAGCAGTTTGGGCAGGGGATACGAGCAGTACTTC. Translation: CASSLGRGYEQYF.

The chain links TRBV27 to TRBJ2-1; 9 bases agree with TRBD2. V lost 2 bases to trimming and J lost 8 bases; unmatched junction nucleotides: 7. The CDR3 is made up of 15 amino acids. Germline CDR1 is MNHEY and CDR2 is SMNVEV (reference sequence). The CDR3: CASSLIAGVVDEQFF. For the CDR3, the DNA is TGTGCCAGCAGTTTAATAGCGGGGGTCGTGGATGAGCAGTTCTTC.

The rearrangement joins TRBV14 to TRBJ1-2; unclear D gene. There are 19 residues in the CDR3. The V gene's germline CDR1 is SGHDN and CDR2 FVKESK. Trimming shortened V by 0 bases and J by 7 bases, and 27 bases separated the two germline ends. The CDR3 sequence: CASSQDRLCGDMLLCGYTF. In nucleotides, the CDR3 is TGTGCCAGCAGCCAAGATAGGCTCTGCGGGGATATGCTCCTCTGTGGCTACACCTTC.

This clone appeared a few times. The chain joins TRBV27 to TRBJ2-1; 10 bases fit TRBD2. The CDR3 length is 20 residues. The germline CDR1 and CDR2 sequences are MNHEY and SMNVEV (reference sequence). J lost 2 bases, V lost 4 bases, and 17 bases had no gene match. The CDR3: CASSSLLAGDKQSTYNEQFF. CDR3 DNA sequence: TGTGCCAGCAGTTCCCTTCTAGCGGGAGATAAACAGTCTACCTACAATGAGCAGTTCTTC.

The V gene is TRBV7-8, the J gene TRBJ2-3; 9 bases line up with TRBD2. With 3 bases clipped from V and 2 bases from J, the junction kept 9 bases outside the gene matches. Germline CDR1 SGHVS, CDR2 FQNEAQ. CDR3 size: 17 residues. This chain's CDR3 is CASSFRASGDSTDTQYF. Here the CDR3 DNA reads TGTGCCAGCAGCTTTAGGGCTAGCGGGGACTCCACAGATACGCAGTATTTT.

CDR3: CASSLGQGRGYTF. CDR3 nucleotide sequence: TGTGCCAGCAGCCTAGGACAGGGACGAGGCTACACCTTC. The chain uses TRBV6-2 or TRBV6-3 and TRBJ1-2; 8 bases agree with TRBD1. This CDR3 has 13 amino acids. Germline V gene sequence: CDR1 MNHEY, CDR2 SVGEGT. The J segment lost 8 bases and the V segment lost 6 bases, leaving 8 bases of the junction unmatched.